One sample yielded the 8 T cell receptor beta chains listed below, sequenced in a study of chemoradiotherapy in HPV16-positive cancers. Profiling relied on immunoSEQ multiplex PCR, and the TCRdb table lists in-frame clones only, not all of them. The sample lists 20,000 or so clones; approximately 87% were seen once. Here the sequenced sample was blood, taken from a patient who underwent chemoradiotherapy. All receptors come from a human donor with HPV-associated anogenital cancer.

The chain carries TRBV7-3 and TRBJ1-5; TRBD1 is a possible D gene (5 bases). The V end was cut by 10 bases, the J end by 3 bases, with 19 bases between. Germline lookup yields CDR1 SGHTA and CDR2 FQGTGA. The CDR3 has 15 residues. CDR3 protein: CAIPRDRPFNQPQHF. The CDR3 nucleotides read TGTGCCATCCCCCGGGACCGTCCTTTCAATCAGCCCCAGCATTTT.

A single count supports this clone. V is TRBV27 and J is TRBJ1-5, with TRBD1 identical over 7 bases. This CDR3 region has 14 residues. Germline V gene data show CDR1 as MNHEY and CDR2 as SMNVEV (reference sequence). V shed 3 bases and J 7 bases; nucleotides not matched to a gene: 6. This CDR3 reads CASSLGRGQQPQHF. Here the CDR3 DNA reads TGTGCCAGCAGTTTGGGGAGGGGGCAACAGCCCCAGCATTTT.

The chain couples TRBV6-5 to TRBJ1-1; D unresolved. Germline-derived CDR1 and CDR2 are MNHEY and SVGAGI. The CDR3 is made up of 13 amino acids. The V and J ends lost 7 bases and 7 bases respectively, with 16 bases between them. The CDR3 here is CASKIKGVGEAFF. The CDR3 nucleotides read TGTGCCAGCAAAATTAAGGGAGTGGGTGAAGCTTTCTTT.

The chain employs TRBV14 and TRBJ1-1; no definite D call. The V end lost 0 bases, the J end lost 0 bases, and 11 bases lay between the germline ends. The CDR3 length is 16 residues. CDR1 is SGHDN and CDR2 is FVKESK in the germline V gene. The CDR3 region is CASSQDLGRLNTEAFF. The CDR3 DNA is TGTGCCAGCAGCCAAGATCTAGGGCGACTGAACACTGAAGCTTTCTTT.

The chain employs TRBV4-3 and TRBJ2-5; TRBD2 matches 7 bases. The CDR3 spans 18 residues. Germline values: CDR1 LGHNA, CDR2 YSLEER. The junction had 12 bases not matched to a gene; V was cut back by 0 bases and J by 2 bases. CDR3 protein: CASSQDQGSGYAQETQYF. The CDR3 DNA reads as TGCGCCAGCAGCCAAGATCAAGGTAGCGGGTACGCACAAGAGACCCAGTACTTC.

The chain is built from TRBV7-6 and TRBJ1-1; D possibly corresponds to TRBD1 (6 bases). This CDR3 has 15 amino acids. The ends were cut back, 2 bases at V and 6 bases at J, with 16 bases in the middle. Germline CDR1 SGHVS, CDR2 FNYEAQ. The CDR3 sequence is CASSLFSGEFAEAFF. Here the CDR3 DNA reads TGTGCCAGCAGCTTATTTTCAGGGGAGTTCGCTGAAGCTTTCTTT.

V and J are TRBV6-1 and TRBJ2-7; 9 bases are shared with TRBD1. The CDR3 contains 16 residues. The V gene's germline CDR1 is MNHNS and CDR2 SASEGT. Unmatched junction bases numbered 6, after V lost 3 bases and J lost 0 bases. CDR3 loop: CASSDPTGGGSYEQYF. The CDR3 nucleotides are TGTGCCAGCAGTGACCCCACAGGGGGCGGCTCCTACGAGCAGTACTTC.

The chain has TRBV15 and TRBJ2-7; 7 positions agree with TRBD1. The CDR3 spans 16 residues. Germline loops: CDR1 LNHNV, CDR2 YYDKDF (reference sequence). V lost 3 bases and J lost 3; bases outside the gene matches: 11. The CDR3 DNA sequence: TGTGCCACCAGCAGGGGGAACAGGGGAATTGGCTACGAGCAGTACTTC. Translated, it gives CATSRGNRGIGYEQYF. The full variable domain, completed using reference TRBV15 and TRBJ2-7, is DAMVIQNPRYQVTQFGKPVTLSCSQTLNHNVMYWYQQKSSQAPKLLFHYYDKDFNNEADTPDNFQSRRPNTSFCFLDIRSPGLGDTAMYLCATSRGNRGIGYEQYFGPGTRLTVT.